This T cell receptor beta chain comes out of a study of glioma-infiltrating T cells after dendritic cell vaccination. Study-wide results and limits: Higher pretreatment TIL content predicted longer progression-free time and survival. The cohort had few patients with full blood and tumor sets.

Some clones are missing from TCRdb's copy, which holds only in-frame ones; the method was immunoSEQ multiplex PCR. The sample shows tens of thousands of clones, about 84% of them seen only once. As for this clone: The antigen is not known.

This receptor was obtained from a human donor with glioblastoma. This material consisted of blood, taken before dendritic cell vaccination.

The CDR3 is CASSSIAGGPTDTQYF. CDR3 sequence (DNA): TGTGCCAGCAGTTCCATAGCGGGGGGACCCACAGATACGCAGTATTTT. This chain joins TRBV6-7 and TRBJ2-3; TRBD2 matches at 10 bases. TRBV6-7 counts as an open reading frame of uncertain function. Germline trimming cut 4 bases from V and 2 bases from J; bases unmatched to any gene: 6. The CDR3 runs 16 residues.